The TCR beta chain under discussion was sequenced for a study of blood T cell repertoires in COVID-19. Study overall: Collection of acute and convalescent COVID-19 samples took place in the United States, Italy and Spain. In each case, the material was cDNA or gDNA derived from T cells, B-cell-depleted T cells, or PBMCs.

Per the authors' pipeline: Scientists estimated how many nucleated cells there were by amplifying reference gene primers. Some clones are missing from TCRdb's copy, which holds only in-frame ones; the method was immunoSEQ multiplex PCR. The V and J calls and clone size were taken over from that table, and D and trimming were inferred from the DNA. The table records 55,000 to 95,000 clones, more than 80% of them present only once. Losses at the gene ends were 4 bases for V and 13 bases for J; bases not matched to a gene: 11. Germline assignment: CDR1 SGHRS and CDR2 YFSETQ. This CDR3 contains 14 residues.

The chain links TRBV5-1 to TRBJ1-6; 7 nucleotides line up with TRBD1. Source material: peripheral blood. The receptor comes from a woman in her 70s with acute or convalescent COVID-19. The CDR3 protein is CASSQGQAPHPLHF. CDR3 sequence (DNA): TGCGCCAGCAGCCAAGGACAGGCGCCGCACCCCCTCCACTTT.